This TCR beta chain was documented in a study of blood T cell repertoires in COVID-19. This clone was recorded a few times. Per germline, CDR1 KGHSH and CDR2 LQKENI. The V segment lost 4 bases and the J segment 4 bases; nucleotides outside the gene matches: 13. The CDR3 extends over 17 amino acids. The data were produced by immunoSEQ multiplex PCR, yet TCRdb's version contains in-frame clones alone and is incomplete. The sample carries 150,000 to 180,000 clones, 70% to 90% recorded once. During active infection, Seattle patients enrolled and were then monitored through disease. Sequencing input: peripheral blood. This clonotype was sampled from a man aged 55 to 70 with COVID-19, enrolled during active disease. The J gene is TRBJ2-7, the V gene TRBV18, with 10 bases fitting TRBD1. The DNA for the CDR3 is TGTGCCAGCTCACGGTCTTCTCCCGGGACAGGGGTGTACGAGCAGTACTTC. It specifies CASSRSSPGTGVYEQYF.